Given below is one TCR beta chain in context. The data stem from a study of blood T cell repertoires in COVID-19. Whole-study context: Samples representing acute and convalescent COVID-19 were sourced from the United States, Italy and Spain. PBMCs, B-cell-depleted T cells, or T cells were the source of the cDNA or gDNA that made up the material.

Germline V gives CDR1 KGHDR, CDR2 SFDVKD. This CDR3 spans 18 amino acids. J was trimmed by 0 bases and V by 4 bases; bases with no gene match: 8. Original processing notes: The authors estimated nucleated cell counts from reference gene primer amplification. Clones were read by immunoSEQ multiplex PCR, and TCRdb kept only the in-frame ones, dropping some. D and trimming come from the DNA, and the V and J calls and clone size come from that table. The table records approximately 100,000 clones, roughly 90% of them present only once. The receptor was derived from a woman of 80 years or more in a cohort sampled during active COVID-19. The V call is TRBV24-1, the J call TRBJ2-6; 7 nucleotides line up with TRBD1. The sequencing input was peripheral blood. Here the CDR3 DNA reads TGTGCCACCAGTGACTCCCGGACAGGCCACTCTGGGGCCAACGTCCTGACTTTC. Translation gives CATSDSRTGHSGANVLTF.